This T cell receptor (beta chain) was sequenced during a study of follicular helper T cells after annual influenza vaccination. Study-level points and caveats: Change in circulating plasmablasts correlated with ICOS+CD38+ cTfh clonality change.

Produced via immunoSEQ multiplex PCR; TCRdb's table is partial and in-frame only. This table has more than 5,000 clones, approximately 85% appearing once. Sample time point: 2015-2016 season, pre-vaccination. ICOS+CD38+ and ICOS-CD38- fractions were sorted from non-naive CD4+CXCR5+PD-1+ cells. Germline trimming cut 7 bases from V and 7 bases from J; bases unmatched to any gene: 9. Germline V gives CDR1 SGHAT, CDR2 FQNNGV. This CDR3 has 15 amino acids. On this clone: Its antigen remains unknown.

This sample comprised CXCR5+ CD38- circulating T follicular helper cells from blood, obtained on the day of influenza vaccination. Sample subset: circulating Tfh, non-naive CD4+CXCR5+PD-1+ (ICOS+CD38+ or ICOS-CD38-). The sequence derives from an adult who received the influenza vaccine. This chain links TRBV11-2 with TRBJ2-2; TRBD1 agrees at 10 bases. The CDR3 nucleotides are TGTGCCAGCACCTTGACAGGGGGCGCGATCGGGGAGCTGTTTTTT. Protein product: CASTLTGGAIGELFF.